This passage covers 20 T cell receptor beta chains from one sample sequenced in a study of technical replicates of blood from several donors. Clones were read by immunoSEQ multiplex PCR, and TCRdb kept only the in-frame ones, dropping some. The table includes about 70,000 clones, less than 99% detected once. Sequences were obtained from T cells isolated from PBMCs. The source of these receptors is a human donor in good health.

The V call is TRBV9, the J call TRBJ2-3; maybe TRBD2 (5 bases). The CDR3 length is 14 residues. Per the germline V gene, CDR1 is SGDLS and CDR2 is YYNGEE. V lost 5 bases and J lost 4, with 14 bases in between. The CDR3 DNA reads TGTGCCAGCAGTGCAAGCGGTAGTTCAGATACGCAGTATTTT. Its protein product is CASSASGSSDTQYF. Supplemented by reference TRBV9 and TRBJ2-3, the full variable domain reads DSGVTQTPKHLITATGQRVTLRCSPRSGDLSVYWYQQSLDQGLQFLIQYYNGEERAKGNILERFSAQQFPDLHSELNLSSLELGDSALYFCASSASGSSDTQYFGPGTRLTVL.

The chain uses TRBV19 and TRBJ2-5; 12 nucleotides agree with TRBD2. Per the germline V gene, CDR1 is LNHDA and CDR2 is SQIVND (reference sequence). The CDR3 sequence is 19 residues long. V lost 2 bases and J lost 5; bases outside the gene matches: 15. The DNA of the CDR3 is TGTGCCAGTAGTATATCTCGGGGGGCTAGCGGGAGGGCCGGGGAGACCCAGTACTTC. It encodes CASSISRGASGRAGETQYF.

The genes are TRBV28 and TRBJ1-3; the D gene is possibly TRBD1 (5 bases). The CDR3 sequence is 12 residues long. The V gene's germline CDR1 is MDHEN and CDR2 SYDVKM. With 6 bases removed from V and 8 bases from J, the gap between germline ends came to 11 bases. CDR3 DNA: TGTGCCAGCAGCCGCCGCAGGGACACCATATATTTT. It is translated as CASSRRRDTIYF.

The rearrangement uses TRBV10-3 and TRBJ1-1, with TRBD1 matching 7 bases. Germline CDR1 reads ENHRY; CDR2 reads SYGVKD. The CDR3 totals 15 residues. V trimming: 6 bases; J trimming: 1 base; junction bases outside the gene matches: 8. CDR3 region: CAISGTGTENTEAFF. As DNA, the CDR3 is TGTGCCATCAGCGGAACCGGGACAGAGAACACTGAAGCTTTCTTT.

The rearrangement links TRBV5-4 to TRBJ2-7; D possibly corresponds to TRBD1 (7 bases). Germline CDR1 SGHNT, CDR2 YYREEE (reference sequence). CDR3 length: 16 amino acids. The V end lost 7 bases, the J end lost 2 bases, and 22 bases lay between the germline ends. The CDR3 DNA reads TGTGCCAGCGCCTCGTATTCAGGGGGGTTCCCCTACGAGCAGTACTTC. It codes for CASASYSGGFPYEQYF.

The CDR3 nucleotides read TGTGCCAGCAGTTTGTCACAGAGCTATGGCTACACCTTC. This translates into CASSLSQSYGYTF. The rearrangement links TRBV6-5 to TRBJ1-2; D not certain. Germline V gene sequence: CDR1 MNHEY, CDR2 SVGAGI. V was clipped by 4 bases and J by 4 bases, with 10 bases between them. The CDR3 has 13 residues.

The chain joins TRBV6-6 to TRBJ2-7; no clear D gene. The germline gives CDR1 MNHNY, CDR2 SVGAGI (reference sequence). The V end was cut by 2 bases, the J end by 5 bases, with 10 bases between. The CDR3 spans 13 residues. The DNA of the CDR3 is TGTGCCAGCAGTTACGTGGTAGCTGACGAGCAGTACTTC. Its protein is CASSYVVADEQYF.

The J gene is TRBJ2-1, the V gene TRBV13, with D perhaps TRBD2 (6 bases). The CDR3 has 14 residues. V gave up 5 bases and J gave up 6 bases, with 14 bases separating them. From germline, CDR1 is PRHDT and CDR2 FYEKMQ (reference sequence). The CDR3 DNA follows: TGTGCCAGCAGCGGGGGGACCCCAGGCAATGAGCAGTTCTTC. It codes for CASSGGTPGNEQFF.

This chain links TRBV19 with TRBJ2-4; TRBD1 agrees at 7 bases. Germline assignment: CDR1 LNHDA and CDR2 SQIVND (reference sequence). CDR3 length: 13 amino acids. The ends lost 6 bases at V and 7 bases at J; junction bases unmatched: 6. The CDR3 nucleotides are TGTGCCAGTAGCCCAGGGGGTTCTAACATTCAGTACTTC. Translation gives CASSPGGSNIQYF. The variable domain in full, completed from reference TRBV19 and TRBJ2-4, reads DGGITQSPKYLFRKEGQNVTLSCEQNLNHDAMYWYRQDPGQGLRLIYYSQIVNDFQKGDIAEGYSVSREKKESFPLTVTSAQKNPTAFYLCASSPGGSNIQYFGAGTRLSVL.

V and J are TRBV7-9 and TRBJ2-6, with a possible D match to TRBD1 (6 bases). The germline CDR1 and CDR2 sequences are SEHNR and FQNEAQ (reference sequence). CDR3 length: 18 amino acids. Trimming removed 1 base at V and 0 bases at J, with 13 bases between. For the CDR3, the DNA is TGTGCCAGCAGCTTAGGAGTGGGGACAACCTCTGGGGCCAACGTCCTGACTTTC. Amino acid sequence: CASSLGVGTTSGANVLTF. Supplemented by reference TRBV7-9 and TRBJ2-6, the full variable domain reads DTGVSQNPRHKITKRGQNVTFRCDPISEHNRLYWYRQTLGQGPEFLTYFQNEAQLEKSRLLSDRFSAERPKGSFSTLEIQRTEQGDSAMYLCASSLGVGTTSGANVLTFGAGSRLTVL.

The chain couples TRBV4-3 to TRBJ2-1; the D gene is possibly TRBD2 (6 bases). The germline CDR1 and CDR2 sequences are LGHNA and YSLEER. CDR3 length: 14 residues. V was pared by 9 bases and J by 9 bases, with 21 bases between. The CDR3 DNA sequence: TGCGCCAGTAGTGTAGGGGAGGAGGAAAGTGAGCAGTTCTTC. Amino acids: CASSVGEEESEQFF.

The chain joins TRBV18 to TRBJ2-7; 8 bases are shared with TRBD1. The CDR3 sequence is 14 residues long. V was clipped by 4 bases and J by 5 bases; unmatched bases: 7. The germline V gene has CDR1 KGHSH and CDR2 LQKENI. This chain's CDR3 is CASSLSDRGNEQYF. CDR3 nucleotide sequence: TGTGCCAGCTCACTTAGTGACAGGGGCAACGAGCAGTACTTC.

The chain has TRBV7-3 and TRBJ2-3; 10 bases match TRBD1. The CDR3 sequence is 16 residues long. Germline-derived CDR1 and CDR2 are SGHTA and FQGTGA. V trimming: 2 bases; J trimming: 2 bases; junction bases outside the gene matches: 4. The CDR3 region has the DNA TGTGCCAGCAGCTTAGGGACAGGGGAGAACACAGATACGCAGTATTTT. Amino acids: CASSLGTGENTDTQYF.

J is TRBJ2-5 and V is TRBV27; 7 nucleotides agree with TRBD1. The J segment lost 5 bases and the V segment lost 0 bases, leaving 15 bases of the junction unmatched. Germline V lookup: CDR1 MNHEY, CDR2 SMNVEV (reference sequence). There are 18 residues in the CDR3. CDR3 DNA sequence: TGTGCCAGCAGTTTATCGCTCCCTGGACAGGTCGTGGGGGAGACCCAGTACTTC. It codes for CASSLSLPGQVVGETQYF.

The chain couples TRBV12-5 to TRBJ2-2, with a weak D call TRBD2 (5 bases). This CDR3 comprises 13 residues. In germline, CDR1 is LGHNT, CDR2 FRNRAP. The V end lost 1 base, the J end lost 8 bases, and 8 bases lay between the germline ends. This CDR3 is CASGLGTLGELFF. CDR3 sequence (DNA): TGTGCTAGTGGTTTGGGGACTTTAGGGGAGCTGTTTTTT.

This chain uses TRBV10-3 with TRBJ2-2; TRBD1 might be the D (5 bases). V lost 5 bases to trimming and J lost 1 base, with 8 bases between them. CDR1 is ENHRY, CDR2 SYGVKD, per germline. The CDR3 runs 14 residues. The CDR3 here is CAISPTGNTGELFF. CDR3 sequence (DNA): TGTGCCATCAGTCCTACAGGGAACACCGGGGAGCTGTTTTTT.

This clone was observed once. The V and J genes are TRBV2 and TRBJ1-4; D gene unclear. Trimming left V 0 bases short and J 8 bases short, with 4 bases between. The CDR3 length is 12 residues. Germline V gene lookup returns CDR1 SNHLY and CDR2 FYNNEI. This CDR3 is CASSEAEEKLFF. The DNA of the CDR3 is TGTGCCAGCAGTGAAGCGGAGGAAAAACTGTTTTTT.

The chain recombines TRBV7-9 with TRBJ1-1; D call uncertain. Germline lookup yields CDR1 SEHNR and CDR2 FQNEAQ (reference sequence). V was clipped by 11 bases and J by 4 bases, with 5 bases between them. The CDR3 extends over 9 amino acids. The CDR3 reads CAYSTEAFF. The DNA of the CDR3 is TGTGCCTACAGCACTGAAGCTTTCTTT.

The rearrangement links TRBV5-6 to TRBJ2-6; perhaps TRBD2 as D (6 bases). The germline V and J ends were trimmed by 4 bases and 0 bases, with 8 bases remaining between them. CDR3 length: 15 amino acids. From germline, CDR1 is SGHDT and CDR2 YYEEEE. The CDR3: CASSPAGSGANVLTF. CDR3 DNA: TGTGCCAGCAGCCCAGCGGGCTCTGGGGCCAACGTCCTGACTTTC.

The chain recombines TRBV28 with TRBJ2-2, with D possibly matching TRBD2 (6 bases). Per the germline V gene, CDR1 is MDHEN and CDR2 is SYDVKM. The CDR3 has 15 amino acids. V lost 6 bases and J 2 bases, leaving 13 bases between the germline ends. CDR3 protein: CASSFGTPNTGELFF. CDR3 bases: TGTGCCAGCAGCTTCGGGACTCCAAACACCGGGGAGCTGTTTTTT.